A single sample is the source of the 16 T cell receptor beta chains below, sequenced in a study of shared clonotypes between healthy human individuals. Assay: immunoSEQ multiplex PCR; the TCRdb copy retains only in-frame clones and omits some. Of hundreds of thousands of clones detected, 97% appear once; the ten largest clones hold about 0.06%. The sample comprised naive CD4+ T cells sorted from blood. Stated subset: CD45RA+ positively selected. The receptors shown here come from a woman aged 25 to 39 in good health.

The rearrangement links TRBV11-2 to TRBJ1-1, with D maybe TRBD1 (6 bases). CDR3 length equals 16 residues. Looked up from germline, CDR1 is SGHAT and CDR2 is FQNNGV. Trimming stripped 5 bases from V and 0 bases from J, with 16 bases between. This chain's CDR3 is CASSPGYRDMNTEAFF. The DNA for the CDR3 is TGTGCCAGCAGCCCCGGATACAGGGATATGAACACTGAAGCTTTCTTT.

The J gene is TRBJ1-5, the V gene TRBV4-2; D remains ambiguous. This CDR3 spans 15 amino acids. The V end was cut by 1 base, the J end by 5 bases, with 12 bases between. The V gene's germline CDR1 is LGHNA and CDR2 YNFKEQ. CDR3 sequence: CASSQVWEPDQPQHF. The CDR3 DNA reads TGTGCCAGCAGCCAAGTGTGGGAGCCCGATCAGCCCCAGCATTTT.

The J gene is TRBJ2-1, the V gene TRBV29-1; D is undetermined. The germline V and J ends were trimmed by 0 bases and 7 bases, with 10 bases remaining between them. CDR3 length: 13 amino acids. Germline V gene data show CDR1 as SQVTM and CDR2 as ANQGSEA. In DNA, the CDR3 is TGCAGCGTTGAAGATCGACCTAGGAATGAGCAGTTCTTC. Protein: CSVEDRPRNEQFF.

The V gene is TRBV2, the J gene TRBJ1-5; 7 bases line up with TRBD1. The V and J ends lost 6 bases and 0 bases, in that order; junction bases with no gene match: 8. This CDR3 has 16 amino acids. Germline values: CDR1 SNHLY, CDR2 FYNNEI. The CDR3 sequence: CASRSQTGSSNQPQHF. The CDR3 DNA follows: TGTGCCAGCAGGAGTCAGACAGGGAGTAGCAATCAGCCCCAGCATTTT.

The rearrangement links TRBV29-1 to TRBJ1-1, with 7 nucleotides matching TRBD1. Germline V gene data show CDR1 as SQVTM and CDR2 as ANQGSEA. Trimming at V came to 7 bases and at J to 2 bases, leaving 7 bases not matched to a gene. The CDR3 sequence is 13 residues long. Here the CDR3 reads CSGQGQENTEAFF. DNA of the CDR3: TGCAGCGGTCAAGGACAGGAAAACACTGAAGCTTTCTTT.

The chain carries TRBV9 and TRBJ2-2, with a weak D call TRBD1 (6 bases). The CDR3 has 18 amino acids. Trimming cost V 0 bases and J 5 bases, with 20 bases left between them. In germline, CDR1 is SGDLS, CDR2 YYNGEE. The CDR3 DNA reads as TGTGCCAGCAGCGTAGCTGGGGGAGCGATTAGGGGGACCGGGGAGCTGTTTTTT. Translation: CASSVAGGAIRGTGELFF.

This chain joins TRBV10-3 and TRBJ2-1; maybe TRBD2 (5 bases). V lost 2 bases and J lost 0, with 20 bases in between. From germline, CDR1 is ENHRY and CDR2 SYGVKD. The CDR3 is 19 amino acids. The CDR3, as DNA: TGTGCCATCAGTGAGAGCCTGCAAGGGTTGGGGAGCTCCTACAATGAGCAGTTCTTC. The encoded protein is CAISESLQGLGSSYNEQFF.

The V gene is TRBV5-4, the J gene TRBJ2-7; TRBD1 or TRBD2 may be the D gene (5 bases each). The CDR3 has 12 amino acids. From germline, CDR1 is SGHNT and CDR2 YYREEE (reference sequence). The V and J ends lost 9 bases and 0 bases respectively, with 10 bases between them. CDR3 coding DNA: TGTGCCATCCGGGACGACTCCTACGAGCAGTACTTC. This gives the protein CAIRDDSYEQYF.

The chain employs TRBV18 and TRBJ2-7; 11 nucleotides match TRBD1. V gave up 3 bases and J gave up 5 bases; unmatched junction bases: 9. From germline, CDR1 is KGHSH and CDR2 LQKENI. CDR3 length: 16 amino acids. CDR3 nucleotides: TGTGCCAGCTCACCCCCGTCCGGACAGGGGGCTCACGAGCAGTACTTC. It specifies CASSPPSGQGAHEQYF.

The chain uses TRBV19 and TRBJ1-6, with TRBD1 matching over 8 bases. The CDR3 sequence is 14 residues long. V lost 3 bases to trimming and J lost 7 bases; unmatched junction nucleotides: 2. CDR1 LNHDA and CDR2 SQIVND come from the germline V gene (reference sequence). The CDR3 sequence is CASSIRGPNSPLHF. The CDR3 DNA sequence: TGTGCCAGTAGTATCAGGGGGCCAAATTCACCCCTCCACTTT.

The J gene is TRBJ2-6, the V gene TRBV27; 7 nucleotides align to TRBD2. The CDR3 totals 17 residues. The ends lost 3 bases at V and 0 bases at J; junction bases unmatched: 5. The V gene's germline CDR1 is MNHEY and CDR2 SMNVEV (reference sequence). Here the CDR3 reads CASSFSSGSSGANVLTF. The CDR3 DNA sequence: TGTGCCAGCAGTTTTTCTAGCGGCAGCTCTGGGGCCAACGTCCTGACTTTC. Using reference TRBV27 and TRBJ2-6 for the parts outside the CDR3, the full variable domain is EAQVTQNPRYLITVTGKKLTVTCSQNMNHEYMSWYRQDPGLGLRQIYYSMNVEVTDKGDVPEGYKVSRKEKRNFPLILESPSPNQTSLYFCASSFSSGSSGANVLTFGAGSRLTVL.

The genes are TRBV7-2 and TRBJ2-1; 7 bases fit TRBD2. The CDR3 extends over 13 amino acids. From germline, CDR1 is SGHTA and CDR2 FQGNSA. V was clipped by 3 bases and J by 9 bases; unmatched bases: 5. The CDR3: CASSLAGVIEQFF. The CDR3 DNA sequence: TGTGCCAGCAGCTTGGCGGGAGTAATTGAGCAGTTCTTC.

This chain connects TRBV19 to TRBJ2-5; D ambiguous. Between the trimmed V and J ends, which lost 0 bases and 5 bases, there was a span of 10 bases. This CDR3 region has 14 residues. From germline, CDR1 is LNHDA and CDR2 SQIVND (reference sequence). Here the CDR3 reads CASSIDLGLETQYF. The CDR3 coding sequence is TGTGCCAGTAGTATAGATCTAGGGTTGGAGACCCAGTACTTC. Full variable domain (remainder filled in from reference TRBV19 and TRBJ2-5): DGGITQSPKYLFRKEGQNVTLSCEQNLNHDAMYWYRQDPGQGLRLIYYSQIVNDFQKGDIAEGYSVSREKKESFPLTVTSAQKNPTAFYLCASSIDLGLETQYFGPGTRLLVL.

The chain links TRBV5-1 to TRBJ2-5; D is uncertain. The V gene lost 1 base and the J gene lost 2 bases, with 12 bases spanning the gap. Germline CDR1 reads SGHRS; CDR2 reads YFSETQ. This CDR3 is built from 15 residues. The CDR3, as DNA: TGCGCCAGCAGCTTGTCCTCGGATTTACAAGAGACCCAGTACTTC. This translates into CASSLSSDLQETQYF.

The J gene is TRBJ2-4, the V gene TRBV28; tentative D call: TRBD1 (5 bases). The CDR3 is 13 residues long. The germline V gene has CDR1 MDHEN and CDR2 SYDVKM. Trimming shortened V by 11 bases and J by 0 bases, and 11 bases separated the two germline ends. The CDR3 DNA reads TGTGCCTCCAGGGATCTAGCCAAAAACATTCAGTACTTC. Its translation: CASRDLAKNIQYF.

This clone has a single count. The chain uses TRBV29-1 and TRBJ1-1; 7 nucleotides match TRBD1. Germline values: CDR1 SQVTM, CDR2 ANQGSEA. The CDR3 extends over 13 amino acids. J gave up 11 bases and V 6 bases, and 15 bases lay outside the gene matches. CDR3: CSVEKGGLVRAFF. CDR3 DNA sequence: TGCAGCGTGGAGAAAGGGGGCCTCGTCAGGGCTTTCTTT.